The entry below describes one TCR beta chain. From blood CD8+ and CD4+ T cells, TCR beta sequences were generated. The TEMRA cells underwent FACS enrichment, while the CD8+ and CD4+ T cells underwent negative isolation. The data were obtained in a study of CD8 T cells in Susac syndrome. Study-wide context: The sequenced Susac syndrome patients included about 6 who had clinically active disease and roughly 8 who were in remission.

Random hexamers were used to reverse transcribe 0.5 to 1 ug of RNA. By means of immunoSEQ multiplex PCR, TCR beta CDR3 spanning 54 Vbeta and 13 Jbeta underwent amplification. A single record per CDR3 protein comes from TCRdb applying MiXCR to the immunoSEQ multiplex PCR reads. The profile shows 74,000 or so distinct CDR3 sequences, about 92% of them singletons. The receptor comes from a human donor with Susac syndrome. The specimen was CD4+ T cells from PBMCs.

Here the CDR3 reads CASSQRRGPGTDTQYF. The CDR3 nucleotides read TGTGCCAGCAGCCAAAGGCGGGGGCCGGGGACAGATACGCAGTATTTT. This chain links TRBV3-1 with TRBJ2-3, with D possibly matching TRBD2 (7 bases). Per germline, CDR1 LGHDT and CDR2 YNNKEL (reference sequence). The CDR3 has 16 amino acids. Trimming removed 2 bases at V and 3 bases at J, with 15 bases between.